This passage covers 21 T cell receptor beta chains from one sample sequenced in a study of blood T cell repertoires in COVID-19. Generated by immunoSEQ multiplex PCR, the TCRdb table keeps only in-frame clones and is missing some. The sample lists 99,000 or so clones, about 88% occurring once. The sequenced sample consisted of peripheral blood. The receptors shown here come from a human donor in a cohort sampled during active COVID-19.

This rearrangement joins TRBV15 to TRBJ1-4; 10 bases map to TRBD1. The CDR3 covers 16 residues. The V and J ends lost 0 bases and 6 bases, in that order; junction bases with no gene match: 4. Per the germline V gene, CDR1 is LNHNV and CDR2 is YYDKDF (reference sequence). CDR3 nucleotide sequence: TGTGCCACCAGCAGAGACTCGGGGACAGGGGATGAAAAACTGTTTTTT. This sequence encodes CATSRDSGTGDEKLFF.

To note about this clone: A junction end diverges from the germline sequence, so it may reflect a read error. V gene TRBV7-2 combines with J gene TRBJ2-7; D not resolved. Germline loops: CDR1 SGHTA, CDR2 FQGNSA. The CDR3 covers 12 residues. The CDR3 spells CASSSTMTQFHF. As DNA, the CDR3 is TGTGCCAGCAGCTCCACGATGACACAATTCCACTTC.

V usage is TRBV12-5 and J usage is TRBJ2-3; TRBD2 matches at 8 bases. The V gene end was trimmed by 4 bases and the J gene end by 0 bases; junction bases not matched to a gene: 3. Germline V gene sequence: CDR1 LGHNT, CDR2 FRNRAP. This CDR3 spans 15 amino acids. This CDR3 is CASGSLAGSTDTQYF. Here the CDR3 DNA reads TGTGCTAGTGGTTCGTTAGCGGGGAGCACAGATACGCAGTATTTT. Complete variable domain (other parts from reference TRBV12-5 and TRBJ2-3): DARVTQTPRHKVTEMGQEVTMRCQPILGHNTVFWYRQTMMQGLELLAYFRNRAPLDDSGMPKDRFSAEMPDATLATLKIQPSEPRDSAVYFCASGSLAGSTDTQYFGPGTRLTVL.

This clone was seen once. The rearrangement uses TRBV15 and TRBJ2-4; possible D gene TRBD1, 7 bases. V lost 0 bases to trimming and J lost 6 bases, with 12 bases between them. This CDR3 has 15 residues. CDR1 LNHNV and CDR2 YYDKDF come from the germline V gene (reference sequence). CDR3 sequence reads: CATSRDPGGPNIQYF. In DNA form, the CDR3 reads TGTGCCACCAGCAGAGATCCAGGGGGGCCAAACATTCAGTACTTC.

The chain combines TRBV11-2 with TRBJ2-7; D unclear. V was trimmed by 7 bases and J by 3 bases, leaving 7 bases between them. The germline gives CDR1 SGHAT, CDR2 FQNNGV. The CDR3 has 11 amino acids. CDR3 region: CASTPGYEQYF. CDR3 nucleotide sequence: TGTGCCAGCACCCCAGGCTACGAGCAGTACTTC.

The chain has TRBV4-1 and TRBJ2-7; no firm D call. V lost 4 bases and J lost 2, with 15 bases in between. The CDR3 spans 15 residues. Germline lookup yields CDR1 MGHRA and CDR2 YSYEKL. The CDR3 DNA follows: TGCGCCAGCAGCCCCCACTATAGCCGAGCCTACGAGCAGTACTTC. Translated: CASSPHYSRAYEQYF.

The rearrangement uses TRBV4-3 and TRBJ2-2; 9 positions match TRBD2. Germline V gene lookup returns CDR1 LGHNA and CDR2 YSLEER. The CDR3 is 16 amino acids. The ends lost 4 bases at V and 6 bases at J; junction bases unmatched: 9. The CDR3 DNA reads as TGCGCCAGCAGCCTCATGTGGACTAGCGTGGCCGGGGAGCTGTTTTTT. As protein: CASSLMWTSVAGELFF.

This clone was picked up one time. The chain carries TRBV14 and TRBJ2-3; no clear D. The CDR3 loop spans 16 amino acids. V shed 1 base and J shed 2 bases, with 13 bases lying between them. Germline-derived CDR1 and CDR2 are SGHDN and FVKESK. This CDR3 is CASSQADSLPTDTQYF. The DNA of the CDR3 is TGTGCCAGCAGCCAAGCAGACTCCTTACCCACAGATACGCAGTATTTT.

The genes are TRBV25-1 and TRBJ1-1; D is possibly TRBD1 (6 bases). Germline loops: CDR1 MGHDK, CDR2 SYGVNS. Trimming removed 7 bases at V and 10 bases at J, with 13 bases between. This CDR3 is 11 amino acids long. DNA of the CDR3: TGTGCCAGCACCACGGGAGGGGGAGCTTTCTTT. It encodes CASTTGGGAFF.

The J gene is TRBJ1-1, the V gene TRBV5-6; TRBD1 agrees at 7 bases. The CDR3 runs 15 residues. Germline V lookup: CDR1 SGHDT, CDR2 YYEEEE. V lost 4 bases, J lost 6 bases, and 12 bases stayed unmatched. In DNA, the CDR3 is TGTGCCAGCAGCCTAACCGGGACAGCAGGGGCTGAAGCTTTCTTT. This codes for CASSLTGTAGAEAFF.

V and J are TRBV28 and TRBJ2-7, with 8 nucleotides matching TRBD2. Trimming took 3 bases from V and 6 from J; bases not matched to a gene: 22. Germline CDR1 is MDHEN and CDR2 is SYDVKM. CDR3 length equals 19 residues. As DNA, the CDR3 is TGTGCCAGCAGTTTGTCAGGGGACTCTAGCGGGCTGCTGGGGAGCGAGCAGTACTTC. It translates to CASSLSGDSSGLLGSEQYF.

The chain's CDR3 is CASSPGQGADEQFF. The CDR3 bases are TGTGCCAGCAGCCCGGGACAGGGGGCAGATGAGCAGTTCTTC. The V gene is TRBV6-4, the J gene TRBJ2-1; 12 nucleotides agree with TRBD1. Per the germline V gene, CDR1 is MRHNA and CDR2 is SNTAGT. This CDR3 region has 14 residues. Trimming cost V 6 bases and J 8 bases; bases outside gene matches: 5.

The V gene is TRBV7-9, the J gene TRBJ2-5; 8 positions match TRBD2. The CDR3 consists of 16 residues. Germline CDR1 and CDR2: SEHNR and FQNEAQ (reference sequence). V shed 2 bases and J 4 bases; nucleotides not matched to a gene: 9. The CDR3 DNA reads TGTGCCAGCAGCTTATCTCGGGGGGGGGCCAGAGAGACCCAGTACTTC. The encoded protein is CASSLSRGGARETQYF.

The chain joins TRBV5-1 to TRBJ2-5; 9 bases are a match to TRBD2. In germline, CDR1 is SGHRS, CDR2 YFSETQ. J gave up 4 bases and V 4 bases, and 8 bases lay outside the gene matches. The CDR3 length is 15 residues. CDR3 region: CASSDVAGVGETQYF. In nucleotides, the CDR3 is TGCGCCAGCAGCGATGTAGCGGGGGTAGGAGAGACCCAGTACTTC.

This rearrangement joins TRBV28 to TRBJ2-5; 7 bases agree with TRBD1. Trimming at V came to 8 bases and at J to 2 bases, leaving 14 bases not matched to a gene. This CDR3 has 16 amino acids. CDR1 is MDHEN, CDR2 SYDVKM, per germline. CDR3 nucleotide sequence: TGTGCCAGCCGATCGTACCAGGGACAGCGACAAGAGACCCAGTACTTC. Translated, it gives CASRSYQGQRQETQYF.

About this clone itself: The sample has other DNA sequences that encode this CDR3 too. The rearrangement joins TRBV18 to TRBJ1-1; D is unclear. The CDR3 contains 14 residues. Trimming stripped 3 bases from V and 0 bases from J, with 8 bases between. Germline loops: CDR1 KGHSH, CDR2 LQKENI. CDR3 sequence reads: CASSPRGMNTEAFF. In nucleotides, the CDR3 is TGTGCCAGCTCACCTCGCGGCATGAACACTGAAGCTTTCTTT.

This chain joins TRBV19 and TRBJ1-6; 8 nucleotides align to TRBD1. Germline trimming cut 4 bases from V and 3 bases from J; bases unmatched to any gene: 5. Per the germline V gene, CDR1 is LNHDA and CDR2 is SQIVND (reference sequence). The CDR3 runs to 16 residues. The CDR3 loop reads CASSTTGTGYNSPLHF. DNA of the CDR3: TGTGCCAGTAGTACCACCGGGACAGGCTATAATTCACCCCTCCACTTT.

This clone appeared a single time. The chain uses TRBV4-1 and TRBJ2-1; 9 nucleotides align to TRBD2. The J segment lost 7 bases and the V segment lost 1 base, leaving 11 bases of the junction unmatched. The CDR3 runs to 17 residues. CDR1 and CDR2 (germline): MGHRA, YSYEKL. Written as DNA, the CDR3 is TGCGCCAGCAGCCAAGGCGCGGGGGGGCGCCTGGGAAATGAGCAGTTCTTC. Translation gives CASSQGAGGRLGNEQFF.

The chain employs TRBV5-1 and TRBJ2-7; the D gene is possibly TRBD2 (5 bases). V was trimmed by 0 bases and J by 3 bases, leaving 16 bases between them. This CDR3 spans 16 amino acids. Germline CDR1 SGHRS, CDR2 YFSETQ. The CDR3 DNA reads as TGCGCCAGCAGCTTGGTCGGGGTTCGGGTGGGCTACGAGCAGTACTTC. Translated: CASSLVGVRVGYEQYF.

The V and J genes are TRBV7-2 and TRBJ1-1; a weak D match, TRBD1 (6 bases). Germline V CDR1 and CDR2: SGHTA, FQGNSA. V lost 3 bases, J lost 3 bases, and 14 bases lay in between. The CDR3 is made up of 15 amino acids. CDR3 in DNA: TGTGCCAGCAGCTTGTTGGCGGGGGCGGACACTGAAGCTTTCTTT. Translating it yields CASSLLAGADTEAFF.

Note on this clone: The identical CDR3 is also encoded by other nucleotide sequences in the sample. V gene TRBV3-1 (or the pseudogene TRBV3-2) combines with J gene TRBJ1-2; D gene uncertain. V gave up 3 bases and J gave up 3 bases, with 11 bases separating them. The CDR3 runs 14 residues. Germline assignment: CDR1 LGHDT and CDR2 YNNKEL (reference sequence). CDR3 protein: CASSQRESDYGYTF. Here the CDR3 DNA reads TGTGCCAGCAGCCAGAGGGAGTCGGACTATGGCTACACCTTC.